Described below is a single TCR beta chain sequence and its context. Its target is unknown. This entry comes from a study of cytomegalovirus exposure and HLA in healthy donors. Study-wide context: An early release of data contained roughly 90 million unique TCRs, which came from HLA-typed donors. Study-wide points: Many donors shared some public TCRs, even though most TCR sequences were rare. Being productive about 87% or about 30% of the time was typical of most TCR beta V segments in an earlier analysis. In a later analysis, parvovirus B19, influenza, CMV and Epstein-Barr virus appeared linked to several top co-occurrence clusters.

The V end lost 0 bases, the J end lost 0 bases, and 9 bases lay between the germline ends. Germline CDR1 and CDR2: SGHDT and YYEEEE. The CDR3 extends over 15 amino acids. The PCR employed 60 Vbeta primers together with 13 Jbeta primers. This table comes from immunoSEQ multiplex PCR, and its TCRdb copy is limited to in-frame clones, with some not included. The sample lists 82,000 or so clones, roughly a tenth occurring once. This receptor was obtained from a man between 60 and 70 years old in good health and CMV-seropositive. This sequence joins TRBV5-6 and TRBJ1-1, with TRBD1 as a possible D gene (5 bases). Sequenced material: PBMCs. Here the CDR3 DNA reads TGTGCCAGCAGCTTGGTACCAGGGATGAACACTGAAGCTTTCTTT. The encoded protein is CASSLVPGMNTEAFF.